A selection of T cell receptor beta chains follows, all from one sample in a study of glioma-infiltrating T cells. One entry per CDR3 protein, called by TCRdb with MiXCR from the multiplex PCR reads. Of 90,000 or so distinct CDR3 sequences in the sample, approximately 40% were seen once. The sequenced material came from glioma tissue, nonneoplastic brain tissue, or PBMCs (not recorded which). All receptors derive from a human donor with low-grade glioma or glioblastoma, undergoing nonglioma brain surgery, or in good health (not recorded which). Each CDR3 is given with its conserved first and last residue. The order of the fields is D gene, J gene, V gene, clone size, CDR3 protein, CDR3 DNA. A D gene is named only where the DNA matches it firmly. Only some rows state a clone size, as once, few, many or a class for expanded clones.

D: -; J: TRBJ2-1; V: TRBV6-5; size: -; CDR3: CDSSYGSSYNEQFF; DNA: TGTGACAGCAGTTACGGGAGCTCCTACAATGAGCAATTCTTC
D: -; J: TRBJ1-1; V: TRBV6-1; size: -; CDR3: CARGEQGGGTEAFF; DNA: TGTGCCAGAGGGGAACAGGGCGGAGGGACTGAAGCTTTCTTT
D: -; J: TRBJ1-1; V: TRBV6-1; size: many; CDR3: CASIGFSDTEAFF; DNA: TGTGCCAGCATAGGTTTTTCCGACACTGAAGCTTTCTTT
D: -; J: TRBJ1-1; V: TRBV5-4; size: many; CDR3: CASSLGPVNTEAFF; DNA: TGTGCCAGCAGCTTGGGGCCCGTGAACACTGAAGCTTTCTTT
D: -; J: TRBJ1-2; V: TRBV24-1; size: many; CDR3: CATSDFLRGYTF; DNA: TGTGCCACCAGTGATTTTCTTCGTGGCTACACCTTC
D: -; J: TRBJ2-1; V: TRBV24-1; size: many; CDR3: CATSDEGWHEQFF; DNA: TGTGCCACCAGTGATGAGGGGTGGCATGAGCAGTTCTTC
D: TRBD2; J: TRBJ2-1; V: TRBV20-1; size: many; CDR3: CSARASGRAALNEQFF; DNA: TGCAGTGCTAGAGCTAGCGGGAGGGCCGCTCTCAATGAGCAGTTCTTC
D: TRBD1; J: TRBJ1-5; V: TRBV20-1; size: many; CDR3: CSAPIPGQGSNQPQHF; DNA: TGCAGTGCCCCTATTCCGGGACAGGGGAGCAATCAGCCCCAGCATTTT
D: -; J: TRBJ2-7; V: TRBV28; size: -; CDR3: CASSMGRSSTDTQYF; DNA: TGTGCCAGCAGTATGGGCAGATCTAGCACAGATACGCAGTACTTC
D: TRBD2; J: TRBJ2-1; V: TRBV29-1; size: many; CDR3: CSVGLAGGDEQFF; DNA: TGCAGCGTTGGACTAGCGGGAGGGGATGAGCAGTTCTTC
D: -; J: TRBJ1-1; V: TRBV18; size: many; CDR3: CASSPLKTGDLNTEAFF; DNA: TGTGCCAGCTCACCGCTTAAGACAGGCGATCTCAACACTGAAGCTTTCTTT
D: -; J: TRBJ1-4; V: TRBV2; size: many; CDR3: CASSSRAFLEKLFF; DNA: TGTGCCAGCAGTAGCAGAGCCTTCTTGGAAAAACTGTTTTTT
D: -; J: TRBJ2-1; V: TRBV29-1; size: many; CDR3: CSVIPGLIGYNEQFF; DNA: TGCAGCGTTATCCCGGGACTCATAGGCTACAATGAGCAGTTCTTC